This T cell receptor (beta chain) originates from a study of blood T cell repertoires in COVID-19. On the study more broadly: Sites across the United States, Italy and Spain contributed samples from acute and convalescent COVID-19. T cells, B-cell-depleted T cells, or PBMCs provided the cDNA or gDNA that served as material.

V gave up 1 base and J gave up 4 bases, with 19 bases separating them. The germline V gene has CDR1 MGHRA and CDR2 YSYEKL. The CDR3 spans 17 residues. Those enrolled in Seattle joined during active infection and were followed longitudinally afterward. In the original workflow: Amplification from reference gene primers served as the basis for estimated nucleated cell counts. Only in-frame clones appear in the TCRdb table, and some are missing; sequencing was by immunoSEQ multiplex PCR. V and J calls and clone size are copied from that table; D and trimming were computed from the DNA. Among almost 300,000 clones listed, under 90% were seen once.

The chain is built from TRBV4-1 and TRBJ1-2; D is perhaps TRBD1 (6 bases). The clonotype was recovered from a woman aged 30 to 39 with COVID-19, enrolled during active disease. Input material: peripheral blood. CDR3 in DNA: TGCGCCAGCAGCCAAGGGGCAGGGGTATCGATCTTCTATGGCTACACCTTC. Encoded protein: CASSQGAGVSIFYGYTF.